This T cell receptor beta chain was observed in a study of T cells in Graves' hyperthyroidism and ophthalmopathy. This clonotype appeared many times. Researchers took RNA transcripts and amplified the TCR beta CDR3 regions from them. Initially, a first-round RT-PCR of the TCR CDR3 employed the HTBI primer set. TCRdb ran MiXCR on the multiplex PCR reads and lists one entry per CDR3 protein. The data hold around 400,000 distinct CDR3 sequences, with roughly 15% observed a single time. CDR3 length equals 15 residues. Losses at the gene ends were 2 bases for V and 5 bases for J; bases not matched to a gene: 4. Looked up from germline, CDR1 is SGHVS and CDR2 is FNYEAQ.

This TCR was sampled from a woman in her sixties or seventies with Graves' ophthalmopathy. The V gene is TRBV7-6, the J gene TRBJ2-3; 10 bases align to TRBD2. The sample was blood. The CDR3 DNA sequence: TGTGCCAGCAGCTTAACGACTAGCGGGCAAGATACGCAGTATTTT. As protein: CASSLTTSGQDTQYF.